Reported below is one TCR beta chain. In the study's own analysis: It was from reference gene primer amplification that nucleated cell counts were estimated. Repertoires were generated with immunoSEQ multiplex PCR, while TCRdb's copy carries only in-frame clones and drops some. From that table come the V and J calls and clone size; the DNA was used to work out D and trimming. The table includes 200,000 to 250,000 clones, approximately 85% detected once. CDR1 is SGHTA, CDR2 FQGNSA, per germline. Deletions cut 4 bases from V and 12 bases from J, with 13 bases between. The CDR3 has 13 residues. This specimen belongs to a study of blood T cell repertoires in COVID-19. Overall study context: The United States, Italy and Spain were the sources of the acute and convalescent COVID-19 samples. The analysed material was cDNA or gDNA that came from T cells, B-cell-depleted T cells, or PBMCs.

Followed over time, Seattle patients had been enrolled while infection was active. The sequenced sample consisted of peripheral blood. The clonotype was recovered from a woman in her 70s with COVID-19, enrolled during active disease. V is TRBV7-2 and J is TRBJ1-6; the D is unclear. CDR3 nucleotides: TGTGCCAGCAGCTCGGAAGGTGGGAGACCCCTCCACTTT. It specifies CASSSEGGRPLHF. Full variable domain (remainder filled in from reference TRBV7-2 and TRBJ1-6): GAGVSQSPSNKVTEKGKDVELRCDPISGHTALYWYRQSLGQGLEFLIYFQGNSAPDKSGLPSDRFSAERTGGSVSTLTIQRTQQEDSAVYLCASSSEGGRPLHFGNGTRLTVT.